Shown below are 8 T cell receptor beta chains from a single sample sequenced in a study of T cells in Graves' hyperthyroidism and ophthalmopathy. The investigators amplified TCR beta CDR3 regions from RNA transcripts. Carried out on the TCR CDR3, a first-round RT-PCR used the HTBI primer set. MiXCR, applied by TCRdb to the multiplex PCR reads, yields one record per CDR3 protein. The table includes around 580,000 distinct CDR3 sequences, approximately 15% detected once. Sequenced material: blood. The receptors were gathered from a woman aged 18-29 years with Graves' hyperthyroidism.

The table lists this clonotype with many counts. The J gene is TRBJ2-3, the V gene TRBV28, with TRBD1 as a possible D gene (5 bases). Looked up from germline, CDR1 is MDHEN and CDR2 is SYDVKM. CDR3 length: 15 amino acids. V was pared by 5 bases and J by 1 base, with 13 bases between. CDR3 residues: CASSRQGRGTDTQYF. The CDR3 nucleotides are TGTGCCAGCAGTCGCCAGGGCAGGGGCACAGATACGCAGTATTTT.

There are a few counts of this clonotype. This chain connects TRBV6-1 to TRBJ2-1, with TRBD2 matching 11 bases. V lost 5 bases and J lost 6; bases outside the gene matches: 3. Germline V gene sequence: CDR1 MNHNS, CDR2 SASEGT. This CDR3 is built from 14 residues. CDR3 in DNA: TGTGCCAGCAGTTATAGCGGGAGGGCCAATGAGCAGTTCTTC. It specifies CASSYSGRANEQFF.

This clonotype has at least ten counts. This sequence joins TRBV3-1 and TRBJ2-3; the match to TRBD2 covers 14 bases. In germline, CDR1 is LGHDT, CDR2 YNNKEL (reference sequence). The length of the CDR3 is 15 residues. The V segment lost 6 bases and the J segment 7 bases; nucleotides outside the gene matches: 6. The DNA of the CDR3 is TGTGCCAGCAGTGGGACTAGCGGGAGTAGAAATACGCAGTATTTT. It is translated as CASSGTSGSRNTQYF.

This clonotype was detected ten times or more. The chain carries TRBV6-2 or TRBV6-3 and TRBJ1-2; D might be TRBD1 (6 bases). V lost 2 bases and J 7 bases, leaving 11 bases between the germline ends. The CDR3 runs to 13 residues. The V gene's germline CDR1 is MNHEY and CDR2 SVGEGT. CDR3 coding DNA: TGTGCCAGCAGTTACCCCCAGGGGTTTGGCTACACCTTC. It codes for CASSYPQGFGYTF.

The chain recombines TRBV7-9 with TRBJ1-3; possible D gene TRBD1, 6 bases. V lost 4 bases and J lost 4, with 14 bases in between. Germline V CDR1 and CDR2: SEHNR, FQNEAQ (reference sequence). The length of the CDR3 is 15 residues. CDR3 in DNA: TGTGCCAGCAGCTGGGCAGGGGCGCGGGGAAACACCATATATTTT. It translates to CASSWAGARGNTIYF.

This clonotype was seen more than once but under ten times. The genes are TRBV6-1 and TRBJ2-1, with 9 bases matching TRBD1. V shed 1 base, J shed 6 bases, and the junction held 7 bases outside the gene matches. CDR3 length: 16 residues. Germline CDR1 and CDR2: MNHNS and SASEGT. CDR3 sequence: CASSEGEGTGFNEQFF. DNA of the CDR3: TGTGCCAGCAGTGAAGGGGAAGGGACAGGGTTCAATGAGCAGTTCTTC.

This clonotype has only a few counts. The V gene is TRBV7-9, the J gene TRBJ1-2; 7 nucleotides match TRBD1. Germline lookup yields CDR1 SEHNR and CDR2 FQNEAQ (reference sequence). Unmatched junction bases numbered 4, after V lost 11 bases and J lost 4 bases. This CDR3 spans 11 amino acids. The CDR3 is CASRDSYGYTF. CDR3 sequence (DNA): TGTGCCTCCCGGGACAGCTATGGCTACACCTTC.

V is TRBV5-1 and J is TRBJ2-2, with 7 bases matching TRBD1. Trimming took 2 bases from V and 1 from J; bases not matched to a gene: 5. Germline CDR1 and CDR2: SGHRS and YFSETQ. This CDR3 contains 16 residues. CDR3 loop: CASSFSGTVNTGELFF. The CDR3 DNA is TGCGCCAGCAGCTTCTCAGGGACAGTGAACACCGGGGAGCTGTTTTTT.